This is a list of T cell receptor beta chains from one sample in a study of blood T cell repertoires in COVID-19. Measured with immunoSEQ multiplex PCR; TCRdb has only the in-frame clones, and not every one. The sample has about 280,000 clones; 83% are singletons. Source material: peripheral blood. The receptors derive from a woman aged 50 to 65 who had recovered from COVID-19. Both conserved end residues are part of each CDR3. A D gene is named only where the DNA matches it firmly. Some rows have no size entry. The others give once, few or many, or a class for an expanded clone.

TGTGCCTGGAGTCAGACAGTGACTTTCTTT,CAWSQTVTFF,TRBJ1-1,NA,NA,10,TRBV30
TGTGCCAGCGGCCCGGGACATAGGGCAGATACGCAGTATTTT,CASGPGHRADTQYF,TRBJ2-3,NA,NA,14,TRBV5-4
TGTGCCAGCAGACCCGATATGAGGGTTAATGAGTTGCAGTACTTC,CASRPDMRVNELQYF,TRBJ2-7,NA,NA,15,TRBV27
TGTGCCAGCAGCCCCGGGGGATTCCCTCCGGGCCATTTT,CASSPGGFPPGHF,TRBJ1-5,NA,NA,13,TRBV12-3/TRBV12-4
TGCGCCAGCAGCCTCCGCGACAGCAGAAATGAAAAACTGTTTTTT,CASSLRDSRNEKLFF,TRBJ1-4,few,NA,15,TRBV5-1
TGTGCCAGCAGCCCAGGACAGGCGACCTATAGCAATCAGCCCCAGCATTTT,CASSPGQATYSNQPQHF,TRBJ1-5,NA,TRBD1,17,TRBV11-3
TGTGCCAGCAGCCGGGACAGATTAGGGACCCAGTACTTC,CASSRDRLGTQYF,TRBJ2-5,NA,TRBD1,13,TRBV3-1/TRBV3-2
TGTGCCAGCAGCCCCGTTGGGGGGGACACCGGGGAGCTGTTTTTT,CASSPVGGDTGELFF,TRBJ2-2,NA,TRBD2,15,TRBV7-3
TGTGCCAGCAGTTACGGTGGCGGGGGGGCCTACGAGCAGTACTTC,CASSYGGGGAYEQYF,TRBJ2-7,NA,TRBD2,15,TRBV6-5
TGTGCCAGCAGTGCACAGGGGGTGAGATATCAGCCCCAGCATTTT,CASSAQGVRYQPQHF,TRBJ1-5,NA,TRBD1,15,TRBV27
TGTGCCAGCAGTTACAGGGGGCGCATGAATGAGCAGTTCTTC,CASSYRGRMNEQFF,TRBJ2-1,NA,TRBD1,14,TRBV6-2/TRBV6-3
TGTGCCAGCAGCCCCCAACCCCGTACTAGCAAGCAGTACTTC,CASSPQPRTSKQYF,TRBJ2-7,few,NA,14,TRBV3-1/TRBV3-2
TGTGCCAGCAGTCGGACAGGGGACACTGAAGCTTTCTTT,CASSRTGDTEAFF,TRBJ1-1,few,TRBD1,13,TRBV12-3/TRBV12-4
TGTGCCAGCAGCACGCCTTCTAGCGGGCAAGACACCGGGGAGCTGTTTTTT,CASSTPSSGQDTGELFF,TRBJ2-2,NA,TRBD2,17,TRBV5-4
TGTGCCAGCTCACCTCAGGACCTGGCGGGTATCGAAAAACTGTTTTTT,CASSPQDLAGIEKLFF,TRBJ1-4,NA,NA,16,TRBV18
TGTGCCAGCAGTTTTCAGGGAACAGATACGCAGTATTTT,CASSFQGTDTQYF,TRBJ2-3,NA,NA,13,TRBV28
TGCAGCGTTGAAGATCGGAGGGGCAGCTCCCTTCACAATCAGCCCCAGCATTTT,CSVEDRRGSSLHNQPQHF,TRBJ1-5,NA,NA,18,TRBV29-1
TGTGCCAGCAGCTTAGTTCTGGCCAAAAACATTCAGTACTTC,CASSLVLAKNIQYF,TRBJ2-4,NA,NA,14,TRBV7-2
TGTGCCAGCACCTCAGACACCTATCAGCCCCAGCATTTT,CASTSDTYQPQHF,TRBJ1-5,few,NA,13,TRBV28
TGCGCCAGCAGGCTACGCCGGGACTTCAACGAGCAGTACTTC,CASRLRRDFNEQYF,TRBJ2-7,NA,NA,14,TRBV5-1
TGTGCCAGCAGCCGCGGTCACCTCTCAGAGACCCAGTACTTC,CASSRGHLSETQYF,TRBJ2-5,NA,NA,14,TRBV13
TGTGCCAGCAGTTACCAGACGACAGGGAGAACTGAAGCTTTCTTT,CASSYQTTGRTEAFF,TRBJ1-1,NA,TRBD1,15,TRBV6-5
TGTGCCAGCAGCCAAGATACCGGGTATCAGCCCCAGCATTTT,CASSQDTGYQPQHF,TRBJ1-5,NA,NA,14,TRBV3-1/TRBV3-2
TGTGCCAGCAGTTACGGGACAGGGGTTTCACCCCTCCACTTT,CASSYGTGVSPLHF,TRBJ1-6,few,TRBD1,14,TRBV6-5
TGTGCCAGTAGTCCCGGGACAGCTTATCAGCCCCAGCATTTT,CASSPGTAYQPQHF,TRBJ1-5,NA,TRBD1,14,TRBV19
TGCGCCAGCAGCCAAGATGCCGGGACCTACGAGCAGTACTTC,CASSQDAGTYEQYF,TRBJ2-7,once,NA,14,TRBV4-3
TGTGCCAGCAGTTGGACTAGCGGGGGAACCGGGGAGCTGTTTTTT,CASSWTSGGTGELFF,TRBJ2-2,few,TRBD2,15,TRBV6-2/TRBV6-3
TGTGCCAGCGGATCGTTTCCTGGCAGGTGGGGAGATGGCTACACCTTC,CASGSFPGRWGDGYTF,TRBJ1-2,NA,NA,16,TRBV27
TGTGCCAGCAGTTATGCTCAATCTAGCGGGGGAAACAATGAGCAGTTCTTC,CASSYAQSSGGNNEQFF,TRBJ2-1,NA,TRBD2,17,TRBV2
TGCGCCAGCAACCCGGGACAGGGGGCGGAGTATGGCTACACCTTC,CASNPGQGAEYGYTF,TRBJ1-2,NA,TRBD1,15,TRBV5-1
TGTGCCAGCAGCTTGGCGGGGGGCCTGAACACTGAAGCTTTCTTT,CASSLAGGLNTEAFF,TRBJ1-1,NA,NA,15,TRBV5-4
TGCAGTGCTAGTAGGCAGGGTCATGAAGCTTTCTTT,CSASRQGHEAFF,TRBJ1-1,NA,NA,12,TRBV20-1
TGTGCCTGGAGTGTAAGTCTCTCGGGTCAGCCCCAGCATTTT,CAWSVSLSGQPQHF,TRBJ1-5,NA,NA,14,TRBV30
TGTGCCAGTAGTATTAGGGGGCTAGCGCCCGACAATGAGCAGTTCTTC,CASSIRGLAPDNEQFF,TRBJ2-1,NA,NA,16,TRBV19
TGTGCCAGCAGAGGACAGGGGGCCAACTATGGCTACACCTTC,CASRGQGANYGYTF,TRBJ1-2,once,TRBD1,14,TRBV6-5
TGTGCCAGCAGCCGCGGAGGCGCGGGGGAGACCCAGTACTTC,CASSRGGAGETQYF,TRBJ2-5,NA,NA,14,TRBV6-5
TGTGCCAGCAGCTTAGACCGACAGGGGGGGACCCAGTACTTC,CASSLDRQGGTQYF,TRBJ2-5,NA,TRBD1,14,TRBV7-2
TGTGCCAGCAGCTTAACAGGGGCTGGTTCACCCCTCCACTTT,CASSLTGAGSPLHF,TRBJ1-6,NA,TRBD1,14,TRBV7-9
TGCGCCAGCAGCCACCGGACCCAGTACTTC,CASSHRTQYF,TRBJ2-5,NA,NA,10,TRBV4-3
TGTGCCAGCAGCCAATTCCAGGGGGCCAACGTCCTGACTTTC,CASSQFQGANVLTF,TRBJ2-6,few,NA,14,TRBV3-1/TRBV3-2
TGTGCCAGCAGCCCCGGACAGGGGTTAGGAGAGACCCAGTACTTC,CASSPGQGLGETQYF,TRBJ2-5,NA,TRBD1,15,TRBV3-1/TRBV3-2
TGTGCCAGCAGCTTAGAGGCGGGGCTGTCTGGAAACACCATATATTTT,CASSLEAGLSGNTIYF,TRBJ1-3,NA,NA,16,TRBV7-6
TGTGCCAGCAGTTCACAGGAGACCCAGTACTTC,CASSSQETQYF,TRBJ2-5,NA,NA,11,TRBV28
TGTGCCAGCAGGACGACAGGGGCCGAAAATCAGCCCCAGCATTTT,CASRTTGAENQPQHF,TRBJ1-5,NA,TRBD1,15,TRBV28
TGTGCCAGCAGTTTCAGACTAGCGGGAGTGGGAGAGCAGTTCTTC,CASSFRLAGVGEQFF,TRBJ2-1,NA,TRBD2,15,TRBV6-5
TGTGCCAGCAGCTCGGACTCGGTCCCCTCTGGGGCCAACGTCCTGACTTTC,CASSSDSVPSGANVLTF,TRBJ2-6,NA,NA,17,TRBV5-4
TGTGCCAGCAGGAGGCGGCAGATTTTTGAAGCTTTCTTT,CASRRRQIFEAFF,TRBJ1-1,NA,NA,13,TRBV28
TGTGCCAGTAGTATAGGGGGCAGGGGATTTGACACTGAAGCTTTCTTT,CASSIGGRGFDTEAFF,TRBJ1-1,NA,NA,16,TRBV19
TGTGCCTGGCACCGGGGGGGGCGAATAGATACGCAGTATTTT,CAWHRGGRIDTQYF,TRBJ2-3,NA,TRBD2,14,TRBV30
TGTGCCAGCGGGACAGCGAACTATGGCTACACCTTC,CASGTANYGYTF,TRBJ1-2,NA,TRBD1,12,TRBV28
TGTGCCAGCAGCTCCGGACTAGCGGGAGTAAGCCCCGGGGAGCTGTTTTTT,CASSSGLAGVSPGELFF,TRBJ2-2,NA,TRBD2,17,TRBV7-2
TGTGCCAGCAGCCCCGGACTAGTTCCCAAACAAGAGACCCAGTACTTC,CASSPGLVPKQETQYF,TRBJ2-5,NA,TRBD2,16,TRBV3-1/TRBV3-2
TGCGCCAGCAGCTTGTCCCCAGGGGGCAACACTGAAGCTTTCTTT,CASSLSPGGNTEAFF,TRBJ1-1,once,TRBD1,15,TRBV5-1
TGTGCCTGGAGTGGCGTAATGGCCCCCAGGGATACGCAGTATTTT,CAWSGVMAPRDTQYF,TRBJ2-3,NA,NA,15,TRBV30
TGTGCCAGCAGCCAAGGACTAGCGGGAGGCCCTATACACAATGAGCAGTTCTTC,CASSQGLAGGPIHNEQFF,TRBJ2-1,NA,TRBD2,18,TRBV4-2
TGCGCCAGCAGCCCGGTTACTAGGAAACGACGCGAGCAGTACTTC,CASSPVTRKRREQYF,TRBJ2-7,NA,NA,15,TRBV4-3
TGCGCCAGCAGTCAATCCCCCGACAGGGAATATCCCAAAAACATTCAGTACTTC,CASSQSPDREYPKNIQYF,TRBJ2-4,NA,TRBD1,18,TRBV23-1
TGTGCCAGCTCACCTTCAGGGCCGGGGGAGCTGTTTTTT,CASSPSGPGELFF,TRBJ2-2,NA,NA,13,TRBV18
TGTGCCAGCAGGGAGGGGGCTAGCGCTGAAGCTTTCTTT,CASREGASAEAFF,TRBJ1-1,NA,TRBD1,13,TRBV6-5